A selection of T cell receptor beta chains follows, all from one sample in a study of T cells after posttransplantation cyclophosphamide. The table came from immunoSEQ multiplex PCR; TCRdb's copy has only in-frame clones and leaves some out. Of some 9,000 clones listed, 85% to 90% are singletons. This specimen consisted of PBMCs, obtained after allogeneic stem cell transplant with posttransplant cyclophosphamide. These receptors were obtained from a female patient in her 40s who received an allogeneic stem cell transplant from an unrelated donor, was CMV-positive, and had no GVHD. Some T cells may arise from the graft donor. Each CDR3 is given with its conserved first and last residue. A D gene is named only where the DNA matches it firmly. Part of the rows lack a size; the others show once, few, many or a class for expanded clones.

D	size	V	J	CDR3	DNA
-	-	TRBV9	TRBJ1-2	CASTFSTGSNYGYTF	TGTGCCAGCACTTTCAGCACAGGTTCTAACTATGGCTACACCTTC
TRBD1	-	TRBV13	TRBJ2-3	CASSGQGEDTQYF	TGTGCCAGCAGTGGACAGGGGGAGGATACGCAGTATTTT
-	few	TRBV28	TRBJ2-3	CASSPPTGHTDTQYF	TGTGCCAGCAGTCCCCCGACAGGCCACACAGATACGCAGTATTTT
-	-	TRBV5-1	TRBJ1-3	CASRPVGSSGNTIYF	TGCGCCAGCCGCCCGGTTGGGAGCTCTGGAAACACCATATATTTT
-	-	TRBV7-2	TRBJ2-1	CASSLFGEQFF	TGTGCCAGCAGCTTATTCGGTGAGCAGTTCTTC
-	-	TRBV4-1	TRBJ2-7	CASSQDPRFDEQYF	TGCGCCAGCAGCCAAGATCCTAGGTTCGACGAGCAGTACTTC
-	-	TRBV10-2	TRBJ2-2	CASTVGSYTGELFF	TGCGCCAGCACGGTCGGTAGCTACACCGGGGAGCTGTTTTTT
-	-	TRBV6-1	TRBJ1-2	CASIPGDGHGYAF	TGTGCCAGCATCCCAGGGGACGGTCATGGCTACGCCTTC
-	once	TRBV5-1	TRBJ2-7	CASSLLKEGEQYF	TGCGCCAGCAGCTTGCTTAAGGAGGGCGAGCAGTACTTC
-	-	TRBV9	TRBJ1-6	CASSGQGDNSPLHF	TGTGCCAGCAGCGGGCAGGGCGACAATTCACCCCTCCACTTT
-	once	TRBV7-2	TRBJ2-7	CASSLVSGSTYEQYF	TGTGCCAGCAGCTTAGTAAGCGGCAGTACCTACGAGCAGTACTTC
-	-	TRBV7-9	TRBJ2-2	CASSANTGELFF	TGTGCCAGCTCCGCGAACACCGGGGAGCTGTTTTTT
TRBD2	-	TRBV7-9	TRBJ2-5	CASSFPLTSTETQYF	TGTGCCAGCAGCTTTCCCTTGACTAGCACCGAGACCCAGTACTTC
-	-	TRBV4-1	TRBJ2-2	CASSQRFGGLNTGELFF	TGCGCCAGCAGCCAACGTTTTGGTGGACTGAACACCGGGGAGCTGTTTTTT
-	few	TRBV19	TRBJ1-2	CASSTQGGRANYGYTF	TGTGCCAGTAGTACCCAAGGGGGTCGAGCAAACTATGGCTACACCTTC
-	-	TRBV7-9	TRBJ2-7	CASSLGWGTMPYEQYF	TGTGCCAGCAGCCTCGGCTGGGGGACAATGCCCTACGAGCAGTACTTC
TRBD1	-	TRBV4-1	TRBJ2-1	CASSQGQVSYNEQFF	TGCGCCAGCAGCCAGGGACAGGTCTCCTACAATGAGCAGTTCTTC
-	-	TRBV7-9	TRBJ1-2	CASRQDNYGYTF	TGTGCCAGCAGGCAGGATAACTATGGCTACACCTTC
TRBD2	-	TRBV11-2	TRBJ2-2	CASSLVGGTSPNTGELFF	TGTGCCAGCAGCTTAGTAGGAGGGACTAGCCCGAACACCGGGGAGCTGTTTTTT
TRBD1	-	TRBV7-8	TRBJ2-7	CASSFAQGAYEQYF	TGTGCCAGCAGCTTTGCACAGGGGGCCTACGAGCAGTACTTC
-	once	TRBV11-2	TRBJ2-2	CASTSNTGELFF	TGTGCCAGCACTTCGAACACCGGGGAGCTGTTTTTT
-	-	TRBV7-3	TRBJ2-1	CASSLTGGLDNEQFF	TGTGCCAGCAGCTTAACGGGGGGGCTGGACAATGAGCAGTTCTTC
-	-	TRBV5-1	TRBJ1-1	CASTKQAGWNTEAFF	TGCGCCAGCACTAAACAGGCAGGGTGGAACACTGAAGCTTTCTTT
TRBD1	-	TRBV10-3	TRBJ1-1	CAISGGQGNTEAFF	TGTGCCATCAGCGGGGGACAGGGGAACACTGAAGCTTTCTTT
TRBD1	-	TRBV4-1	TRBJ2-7	CASSQVGTGSDEQYF	TGCGCCAGCAGCCAAGTGGGGACAGGGAGCGACGAGCAGTACTTC
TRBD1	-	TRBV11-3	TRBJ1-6	CASGMGQRPSPLHF	TGTGCCAGCGGAATGGGACAGAGACCGTCACCCCTCCACTTT
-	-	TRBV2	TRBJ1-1	CASSNSNLEAFF	TGTGCCAGCTCCAACAGTAACCTTGAAGCTTTCTTT
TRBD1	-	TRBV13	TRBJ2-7	CASSFRDSYYEQYF	TGTGCCAGCAGCTTCCGGGACAGCTACTACGAGCAGTACTTC
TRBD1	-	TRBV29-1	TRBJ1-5	CSVCWDSSSNQPQHF	TGCAGCGTTTGTTGGGACAGCTCTAGCAATCAGCCCCAGCATTTT
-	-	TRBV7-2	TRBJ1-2	CASSTDSLRGYTF	TGTGCCAGCAGTACTGACAGTTTGCGTGGCTACACCTTC
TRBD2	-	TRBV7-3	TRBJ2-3	CASSFTGGGMDTQYF	TGTGCCAGCAGCTTTACGGGCGGGGGGATGGATACGCAGTATTTT
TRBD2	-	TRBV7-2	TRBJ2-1	CASSYTLTSGTEQFF	TGTGCCAGCAGCTACACATTGACTAGCGGGACGGAGCAGTTCTTC
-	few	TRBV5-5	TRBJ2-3	CASSLDSHATDTQYF	TGTGCCAGCAGCTTGGACAGCCATGCCACAGATACGCAGTATTTT
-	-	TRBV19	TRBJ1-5	CASSIGGLSNQPQHF	TGTGCCAGTAGTATAGGGGGACTGAGCAATCAGCCCCAGCATTTT
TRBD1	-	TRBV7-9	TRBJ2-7	CASSLTGVAYEQYF	TGTGCCAGCTCATTGACAGGGGTTGCCTACGAGCAGTACTTC
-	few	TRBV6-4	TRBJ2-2	CASSENMERELFF	TGTGCCAGCAGTGAAAACATGGAGCGGGAGCTGTTTTTT
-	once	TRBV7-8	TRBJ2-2	CASSPYPSRGPGELFF	TGTGCCAGCAGCCCTTACCCGTCCAGGGGTCCCGGGGAGCTGTTTTTT